The T cell receptor (beta chain) described here comes from a study of CD8 T cells in Susac syndrome. The RNA input was about 0.5 to 1 ug, and it was reverse transcribed with random hexamers. With immunoSEQ multiplex PCR, TCR beta CDR3 was amplified across 54 Vbeta and 13 Jbeta. TCRdb ran MiXCR on the immunoSEQ multiplex PCR reads and lists one entry per CDR3 protein. The profile shows about 160,000 distinct CDR3 sequences, approximately 95% of them singletons. Looked up from germline, CDR1 is MNHEY and CDR2 is SVGAGI. The ends were cut back, 7 bases at V and 0 bases at J, with 12 bases in the middle. The CDR3 spans 14 residues.

Sequencing input: CD4+ T cells from PBMCs. This chain uses TRBV6-5 with TRBJ1-1, with D unresolved. The receptor's source is a human donor with multiple sclerosis. The chain's CDR3 is CASTSPGVNTEAFF. In DNA, the CDR3 is TGTGCCAGCACGTCCCCCGGCGTGAACACTGAAGCTTTCTTT.